The clone carrying this T cell receptor beta chain rates as medium-sized (0.01 to 0.1%). TCRdb independently ran MiXCR on the PCR reads; one entry per CDR3 protein. The data show fewer than 25,000 distinct CDR3 sequences, around 40% seen once. The data are from a study of immune characterization of retroperitoneal liposarcoma. The clonotype originates from a male donor with retroperitoneal liposarcoma. Sequencing input: blood.

CDR3 sequence reads: CASSEVGPSGANVLTF. CDR3 nucleotides: TGTGCCAGCAGTGAAGTGGGTCCCTCTGGGGCCAACGTCCTGACTTTC. The V gene is TRBV6-1, the J gene TRBJ2-6, with D unclear. CDR3 length: 16 amino acids. Looked up from germline, CDR1 is MNHNS and CDR2 is SASEGT. Trimming removed 1 base from V and 0 bases from J, with 7 bases in between.